This entry lists 22 T cell receptor beta chains sequenced from one sample in a study of OX40 agonist ivuxolimab in advanced cancers. Using immunoSEQ multiplex PCR, the repertoire was profiled, and TCRdb retains in-frame clones only, with some absent. Among 31,000 or so clones listed, about nine tenths were seen once. Sequencing used CD4+ or CD8+ T cells sorted from blood, obtained in a trial of the OX40 agonist ivuxolimab. These receptors all come from an adult with an advanced solid tumor such as melanoma, head and neck, liver or kidney cancer.

The chain combines TRBV6-5 with TRBJ1-4, with D unresolved. The ends were cut back, 11 bases at V and 7 bases at J, with 14 bases in the middle. Looked up from germline, CDR1 is MNHEY and CDR2 is SVGAGI. The CDR3 sequence is 12 residues long. The CDR3 loop is CAATKGSEKLFF. The CDR3 nucleotides are TGTGCCGCAACCAAAGGCAGTGAAAAACTGTTTTTT.

This sequence joins TRBV11-2 and TRBJ2-5; TRBD2 is a possible D gene (6 bases). Between the trimmed V and J ends, which lost 6 bases and 3 bases, there was a span of 11 bases. This CDR3 is 13 amino acids long. Germline loops: CDR1 SGHAT, CDR2 FQNNGV. The CDR3 loop reads CASRTGAEETQYF. Written as DNA, the CDR3 is TGTGCCAGCAGGACGGGAGCGGAAGAGACCCAGTACTTC.

The rearrangement joins TRBV10-2 to TRBJ1-3; D is unresolved. The germline V gene has CDR1 WSHSY and CDR2 SAAADI. The CDR3 is 14 residues long. The V end was cut by 5 bases, the J end by 1 base, with 9 bases between. The CDR3 region is CASSFSTSGNTIYF. CDR3 nucleotide sequence: TGCGCCAGCAGTTTCAGTACTTCTGGAAACACCATATATTTT.

This chain connects TRBV10-2 to TRBJ2-1, with TRBD2 matching over 7 bases. The germline V gene encodes CDR1 WSHSY and CDR2 SAAADI. The CDR3 consists of 16 residues. Unmatched junction bases numbered 4, after V lost 2 bases and J lost 0 bases. In nucleotides, the CDR3 is TGCGCCAGCAGTGAGCAGCGGGGAAGCTCCTACAATGAGCAGTTCTTC. This translates into CASSEQRGSSYNEQFF.

This rearrangement joins TRBV6-1 to TRBJ1-5; D is uncertain. The V gene lost 2 bases and the J gene lost 9 bases, with 11 bases spanning the gap. The CDR3 runs to 13 residues. Germline V lookup: CDR1 MNHNS, CDR2 SASEGT. DNA for the CDR3: TGTGCCAGCAGTGAATTAACCGGGAGGCCCCAGCATTTT. It codes for CASSELTGRPQHF.

This clone appeared once. The V gene is TRBV10-2, the J gene TRBJ2-5; weak D call: TRBD2 (5 bases). The CDR3 contains 15 residues. The germline gives CDR1 WSHSY, CDR2 SAAADI. Trimming left V 2 bases short and J 4 bases short, with 14 bases between. CDR3 sequence (DNA): TGCGCCAGCAGTGAGCTAGCCGGATTTTCAGAGACCCAGTACTTC. This translates into CASSELAGFSETQYF.

The sample holds a few counts of this clone. The J gene is TRBJ2-1, the V gene TRBV7-9, with TRBD1 as a possible D gene (6 bases). With 1 base removed from V and 5 bases from J, the gap between germline ends came to 6 bases. Germline V gives CDR1 SEHNR, CDR2 FQNEAQ (reference sequence). This CDR3 has 13 residues. The CDR3 reads CASSLEGDNEQFF. CDR3 nucleotide sequence: TGTGCCAGCAGCTTAGAGGGGGACAATGAGCAGTTCTTC.

The chain couples TRBV5-1 to TRBJ2-3, with D uncertain. V dropped 3 bases and J dropped 6 bases, with 20 bases sitting between them. CDR1 is SGHRS, CDR2 YFSETQ, per germline. CDR3 length: 16 amino acids. For the CDR3, the DNA is TGCGCCAGCAGCTATGTGTCTGCTCGTCAAGTGGATACGCAGTATTTT. Translating gives CASSYVSARQVDTQYF.

V is TRBV6-1 and J is TRBJ2-5, with 7 bases identical to TRBD2. Looked up from germline, CDR1 is MNHNS and CDR2 is SASEGT. J gave up 5 bases and V 7 bases, and 13 bases lay outside the gene matches. The CDR3 consists of 15 residues. CDR3 nucleotides: TGTGCCAGCACCGAAGGGAGGGGCGGGGTTGAGACCCAGTACTTC. This translates into CASTEGRGGVETQYF.

CDR3 sequence: CASSPGTGQLSGANVLTF. CDR3 DNA sequence: TGTGCCAGCAGCCCGGGTACGGGACAGCTCTCTGGGGCCAACGTCCTGACTTTC. The genes are TRBV7-6 and TRBJ2-6; 7 bases match TRBD1. The length of the CDR3 is 18 residues. V lost 5 bases to trimming and J lost 0 bases; unmatched junction nucleotides: 10. Germline V CDR1 and CDR2: SGHVS, FNYEAQ.

The V and J genes are TRBV4-2 and TRBJ1-5; 8 bases are a match to TRBD1. The CDR3 sequence is 18 residues long. Germline V lookup: CDR1 LGHNA, CDR2 YNFKEQ. V trimming: 0 bases; J trimming: 2 bases; junction bases outside the gene matches: 9. The CDR3 DNA sequence: TGTGCCAGCAGCCAAGATGCCATGGACAGGGAAGGCAATCAGCCCCAGCATTTT. Its translation: CASSQDAMDREGNQPQHF.

V gene TRBV18 combines with J gene TRBJ1-3, with D unclear. Germline loops: CDR1 KGHSH, CDR2 LQKENI. The CDR3 spans 16 residues. V lost 0 bases, J lost 8 bases, and 17 bases lay in between. The CDR3 nucleotides are TGTGCCAGCTCACCACCGACTCCAACACCTTGGGACACCATATATTTT. This translates into CASSPPTPTPWDTIYF.

This chain uses TRBV28 with TRBJ1-6; D gene ambiguous. The germline V gene encodes CDR1 MDHEN and CDR2 SYDVKM. This CDR3 spans 16 amino acids. V lost 5 bases and J lost 0, with 11 bases in between. CDR3 bases: TGTGCCAGCAGTCTAACAGAGTACTCCTATAATTCACCCCTCCACTTT. This sequence encodes CASSLTEYSYNSPLHF.

The chain combines TRBV19 with TRBJ1-2, with 8 bases fitting TRBD1. Germline CDR1 LNHDA, CDR2 SQIVND (reference sequence). This CDR3 comprises 19 residues. Trimming took 0 bases from V and 2 from J; bases not matched to a gene: 14. The CDR3 here is CASSIEFRTGGTSNYGYTF. CDR3 nucleotides: TGTGCCAGTAGTATAGAGTTTAGAACAGGGGGAACTTCAAACTATGGCTACACCTTC.

This clone was counted between two and nine times. This chain joins TRBV6-5 and TRBJ1-2; D not certain. V dropped 6 bases and J dropped 4 bases, with 18 bases sitting between them. From germline, CDR1 is MNHEY and CDR2 SVGAGI. The CDR3 sequence is 15 residues long. CDR3 protein: CASRREGQPFYGYTF. The CDR3 DNA is TGTGCCAGCAGGCGCGAAGGGCAACCGTTCTATGGCTACACCTTC.

This chain uses TRBV7-8 with TRBJ2-1; 8 bases agree with TRBD2. The ends lost 5 bases at V and 0 bases at J; junction bases unmatched: 3. Per the germline V gene, CDR1 is SGHVS and CDR2 is FQNEAQ. CDR3 length: 15 residues. CDR3: CASSLGTSSYNEQFF. In nucleotides, the CDR3 is TGTGCCAGCAGCCTAGGGACTAGCTCCTACAATGAGCAGTTCTTC. The variable domain in full, completed from reference TRBV7-8 and TRBJ2-1, reads GAGVSQSPRYKVAKRGQDVALRCDPISGHVSLFWYQQALGQGPEFLTYFQNEAQLDKSGLPSDRFFAERPEGSVSTLKIQRTQQEDSAVYLCASSLGTSSYNEQFFGPGTRLTVL.

The chain has TRBV18 and TRBJ2-1; D remains ambiguous. Trimming took 4 bases from V and 5 from J, leaving 9 bases between them. CDR3 size: 13 residues. From germline, CDR1 is KGHSH and CDR2 LQKENI. The CDR3 sequence: CASSLRQDNEQFF. The CDR3 DNA reads as TGTGCCAGCTCACTGCGCCAGGACAATGAGCAGTTCTTC.

J is TRBJ1-2 and V is TRBV7-9, with D perhaps TRBD1 (5 bases). The V gene's germline CDR1 is SEHNR and CDR2 FQNEAQ (reference sequence). The CDR3 totals 16 residues. V lost 0 bases and J 6 bases, leaving 17 bases between the germline ends. The CDR3 DNA sequence: TGTGCCAGCAGCTTAGCGGGAGCAGGGAATTACGATGGCTACACCTTC. Protein sequence: CASSLAGAGNYDGYTF.

This clone was seen once. The CDR3 here is CASSRVDRRPDGYTF. The CDR3 nucleotides read TGTGCCAGCAGCCGGGTCGACAGGAGACCCGATGGCTACACCTTC. The J gene is TRBJ1-2, the V gene TRBV13; TRBD1 is a possible D gene (6 bases). The germline CDR1 and CDR2 sequences are PRHDT and FYEKMQ (reference sequence). Trimming removed 5 bases from V and 6 bases from J, with 19 bases in between. CDR3 size: 15 residues.

The chain recombines TRBV9 with TRBJ2-5, with TRBD1 matching over 7 bases. CDR3 size: 15 residues. Germline CDR1 reads SGDLS; CDR2 reads YYNGEE. After removal of 3 bases from V and 4 bases from J, the junction contained 9 bases not matched to a gene. The CDR3 coding sequence is TGTGCCAGCAGCGCCAGACAGGGTGGGCCAGAGACCCAGTACTTC. It translates to CASSARQGGPETQYF.

The gene calls are TRBV19 and TRBJ2-7, with 7 bases matching TRBD2. V lost 0 bases, J lost 1 base, and 3 bases stayed unmatched. The CDR3 covers 15 residues. From germline, CDR1 is LNHDA and CDR2 SQIVND (reference sequence). CDR3 nucleotides: TGTGCCAGTAGTATAGATACCGGGAGGTCCTACGAGCAGTACTTC. As protein: CASSIDTGRSYEQYF.

The rearrangement uses TRBV19 and TRBJ1-2; no clear D. Germline CDR1 reads LNHDA; CDR2 reads SQIVND (reference sequence). The CDR3 is 14 residues long. Trimming stripped 5 bases from V and 6 bases from J, with 16 bases between. This CDR3 reads CASSLTAAPNGYTF. In DNA, the CDR3 is TGTGCCAGTAGTCTTACGGCAGCCCCGAATGGCTACACCTTC.